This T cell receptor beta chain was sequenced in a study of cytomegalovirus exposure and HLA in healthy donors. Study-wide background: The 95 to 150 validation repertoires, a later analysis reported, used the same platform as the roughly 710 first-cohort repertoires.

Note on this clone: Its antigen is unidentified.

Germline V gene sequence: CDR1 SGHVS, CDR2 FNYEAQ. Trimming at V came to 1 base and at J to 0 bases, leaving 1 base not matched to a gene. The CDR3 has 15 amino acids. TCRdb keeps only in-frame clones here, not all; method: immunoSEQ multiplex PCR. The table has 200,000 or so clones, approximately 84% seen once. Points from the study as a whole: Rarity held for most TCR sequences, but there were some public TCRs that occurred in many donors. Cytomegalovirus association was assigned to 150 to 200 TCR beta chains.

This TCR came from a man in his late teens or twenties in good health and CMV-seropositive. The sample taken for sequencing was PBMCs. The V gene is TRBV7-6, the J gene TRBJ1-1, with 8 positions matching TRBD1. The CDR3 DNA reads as TGTGCCAGCAGCTTAGAGGACAGGGTGAACACTGAAGCTTTCTTT. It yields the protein CASSLEDRVNTEAFF. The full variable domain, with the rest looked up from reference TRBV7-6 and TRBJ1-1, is GAGVSQSPRYKVTKRGQDVALRCDPISGHVSLYWYRQALGQGPEFLTYFNYEAQQDKSGLPNDRFSAERPEGSISTLTIQRTEQRDSAMYRCASSLEDRVNTEAFFGQGTRLTVV.